This TCR beta chain was observed in a study of prognosis after radiotherapy for stage I lung cancer. Amplification of the TCR beta CDR3 (from genomic DNA) was done by two-round multiplex PCR. Primers specific to each TRBV and TRBJ gene drove first-round PCR. TCRdb processed the multiplex PCR reads anew with MiXCR; each CDR3 protein has one entry. The table has some 15,000 distinct CDR3 sequences, about a quarter seen once. The CDR3 consists of 16 residues. V lost 4 bases and J lost 10, with 20 bases in between. Germline V gives CDR1 SGHNT, CDR2 YENEEA. The chain combines TRBV11-3 with TRBJ2-6, with D perhaps being TRBD1 or TRBD2 (7 bases each). The starting material was PBMCs, obtained before or after stereotactic body radiation therapy (not recorded which). This TCR was sampled from a donor aged 50 or older with non-small cell lung cancer. As DNA, the CDR3 is TGTGCCAGCAGCTCACCAGGGGGGGCTGGGTCTAACGTCCTGACTTTC. Translated, it gives CASSSPGGAGSNVLTF.